The entry that follows covers one T cell receptor beta chain sequence. What it binds is unknown. CDR3 size: 14 residues. J gave up 5 bases and V 9 bases, and 10 bases lay outside the gene matches. Germline CDR1 reads SGHRS; CDR2 reads YFSETQ. The source of the sample is a study of cytomegalovirus exposure and HLA in healthy donors. Study-wide findings and caveats: Presence/absence analyses took donor sequencing depth as roughly uniform. Common viral pathogens seemed to be connected with several of the most significant clusters, according to a later analysis. Reports described diagnosis of cytomegalovirus status by the classifier as highly specific and sensitive.

Healthy bone marrow donors supplied every sample. 60 Vbeta and 13 Jbeta primers were used in PCR. Clones were sequenced by immunoSEQ multiplex PCR, and TCRdb holds only the in-frame ones, with some missing. The sample contains about 160,000 clones, around 83% of which appear only once. The rearrangement joins TRBV5-1 to TRBJ2-1; 8 positions agree with TRBD2. The sequence was obtained from a girl aged 2 to 10 in good health and CMV-seropositive. The specimen sequenced was PBMCs. The CDR3 coding sequence is TGCGCCACCTCCCCGGCGGGGGGTAACAATGAGCAGTTCTTC. Translating it yields CATSPAGGNNEQFF.